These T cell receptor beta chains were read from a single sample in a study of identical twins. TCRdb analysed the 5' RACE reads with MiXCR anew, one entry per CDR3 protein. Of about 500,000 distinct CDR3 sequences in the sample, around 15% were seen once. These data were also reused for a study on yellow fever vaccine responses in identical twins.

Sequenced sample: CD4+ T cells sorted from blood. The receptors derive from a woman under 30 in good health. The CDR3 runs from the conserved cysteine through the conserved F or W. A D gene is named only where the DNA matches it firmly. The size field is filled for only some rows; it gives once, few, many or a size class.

CDR3 protein: CAWSARESYTF
CDR3 DNA: TGTGCCTGGAGTGCCAGGGAGAGCTACACCTTC
J gene: TRBJ1-2
V gene: TRBV30
clone size: -
D gene: -

CDR3 protein: CASSLRSRLAGGYQETQYF
CDR3 DNA: TGTGCCAGCAGCTTAAGGTCGCGGCTAGCGGGGGGGTACCAAGAGACCCAGTACTTC
J gene: TRBJ2-5
V gene: TRBV11-2
clone size: few
D gene: TRBD2

CDR3 protein: CSARDRRGRNTEAFF
CDR3 DNA: TGCAGTGCTAGAGATCGCCGGGGGAGGAACACTGAAGCTTTCTTT
J gene: TRBJ1-1
V gene: TRBV20-1
clone size: -
D gene: -

CDR3 protein: CAISEPSGKADTQYF
CDR3 DNA: TGTGCCATCAGTGAGCCTAGCGGGAAAGCTGATACGCAGTATTTT
J gene: TRBJ2-3
V gene: TRBV10-3
clone size: -
D gene: TRBD2

CDR3 protein: CSARDSHRVHEQFF
CDR3 DNA: TGCAGTGCTAGAGATTCCCACAGGGTTCATGAGCAGTTCTTC
J gene: TRBJ2-1
V gene: TRBV20-1
clone size: -
D gene: -

CDR3 protein: CASSRTGTTTGELFF
CDR3 DNA: TGCGCCAGCAGCCGTACCGGGACAACTACCGGGGAGCTGTTTTTT
J gene: TRBJ2-2
V gene: TRBV10-1
clone size: many
D gene: -

CDR3 protein: CSATSLGLGIYTQYF
CDR3 DNA: TGCAGTGCTACATCCCTGGGACTAGGTATTTATACGCAGTATTTT
J gene: TRBJ2-3
V gene: TRBV20-1
clone size: -
D gene: TRBD2

CDR3 protein: CASSAGTGGMEPQHF
CDR3 DNA: TGTGCCAGCAGCGCGGGGACAGGGGGCATGGAGCCCCAGCATTTT
J gene: TRBJ1-5
V gene: TRBV9
clone size: -
D gene: TRBD1

CDR3 protein: CASSLFRDRDPYNEQFF
CDR3 DNA: TGCGCCAGCAGCTTATTCCGGGACAGGGACCCCTACAATGAGCAGTTCTTC
J gene: TRBJ2-1
V gene: TRBV5-1
clone size: -
D gene: TRBD1

CDR3 protein: CAKTGGHNEQFF
CDR3 DNA: TGCGCCAAGACAGGGGGTCACAATGAGCAGTTCTTC
J gene: TRBJ2-1
V gene: TRBV23-1
clone size: -
D gene: TRBD1

CDR3 protein: CASSLVFDVGSLKETQYF
CDR3 DNA: TGTGCCAGCAGCTTAGTTTTCGATGTCGGCAGCCTCAAGGAGACCCAGTACTTC
J gene: TRBJ2-5
V gene: TRBV11-1
clone size: few
D gene: -

CDR3 protein: CASSKGHGDTDTQYF
CDR3 DNA: TGTGCCAGCAGCAAAGGACACGGAGACACAGATACGCAGTATTTT
J gene: TRBJ2-3
V gene: TRBV21-1
clone size: -
D gene: -

CDR3 protein: CASSSRHEVGYEQYF
CDR3 DNA: TGTGCCAGCAGCTCCCGGCACGAGGTGGGATACGAGCAGTACTTC
J gene: TRBJ2-7
V gene: TRBV7-6
clone size: -
D gene: -

CDR3 protein: CSASGATSTDTQYF
CDR3 DNA: TGCAGTGCCTCCGGGGCGACTAGCACAGATACGCAGTATTTT
J gene: TRBJ2-3
V gene: TRBV20-1
clone size: -
D gene: -

CDR3 protein: CASSLQRINEKLFF
CDR3 DNA: TGTGCCAGCAGTCTACAGAGAATTAATGAAAAACTGTTTTTT
J gene: TRBJ1-4
V gene: TRBV6-5
clone size: -
D gene: -

CDR3 protein: CASSYQVTGELFF
CDR3 DNA: TGTGCCAGCAGCTACCAAGTCACCGGGGAGCTGTTTTTT
J gene: TRBJ2-2
V gene: TRBV7-2
clone size: few
D gene: -

CDR3 protein: CASSSTAGAGNEQFF
CDR3 DNA: TGTGCCAGCAGCTCTACAGCGGGAGCCGGCAATGAGCAGTTCTTC
J gene: TRBJ2-1
V gene: TRBV28
clone size: -
D gene: TRBD2

CDR3 protein: CASSWGQGDGYTF
CDR3 DNA: TGCGCCAGCAGCTGGGGACAGGGCGATGGCTACACCTTC
J gene: TRBJ1-2
V gene: TRBV5-1
clone size: -
D gene: TRBD1

CDR3 protein: CASSLKGSSYNEQFF
CDR3 DNA: TGCGCCAGCAGCTTGAAAGGGAGTTCCTACAATGAGCAGTTCTTC
J gene: TRBJ2-1
V gene: TRBV5-1
clone size: few
D gene: -

CDR3 protein: CASTSGTSGAVYEQYF
CDR3 DNA: TGTGCCAGCACCTCCGGGACTAGCGGGGCCGTATACGAGCAGTACTTC
J gene: TRBJ2-7
V gene: TRBV28
clone size: few
D gene: TRBD2

CDR3 protein: CSVTGTGLFRSGYTF
CDR3 DNA: TGCAGCGTGACCGGGACAGGGTTATTTCGATCTGGCTACACCTTC
J gene: TRBJ1-2
V gene: TRBV29-1
clone size: -
D gene: TRBD1

CDR3 protein: CASSSLGPLGNEQFF
CDR3 DNA: TGTGCCAGCAGTTCCCTAGGCCCTCTGGGAAATGAGCAGTTCTTC
J gene: TRBJ2-1
V gene: TRBV6-2/TRBV6-3
clone size: many
D gene: -

CDR3 protein: CSARDQPLYEQYF
CDR3 DNA: TGCAGTGCTAGAGACCAGCCCCTCTACGAGCAGTACTTC
J gene: TRBJ2-7
V gene: TRBV20-1
clone size: -
D gene: -

CDR3 protein: CASRPGETYGYTF
CDR3 DNA: TGTGCCAGCAGGCCAGGGGAGACCTATGGCTACACCTTC
J gene: TRBJ1-2
V gene: TRBV4-2
clone size: -
D gene: -

CDR3 protein: CASNTANTGELFF
CDR3 DNA: TGTGCCAGCAACACAGCAAACACCGGGGAGCTGTTTTTT
J gene: TRBJ2-2
V gene: TRBV27
clone size: few
D gene: -

CDR3 protein: CSARLTGVAQPQHF
CDR3 DNA: TGCAGTGCTAGATTGACAGGGGTGGCTCAGCCCCAGCATTTT
J gene: TRBJ1-5
V gene: TRBV20-1
clone size: many
D gene: TRBD1

CDR3 protein: CASSPGTGGNVQYF
CDR3 DNA: TGCGCCAGCAGCCCGGGGACAGGGGGCAACGTGCAGTACTTC
J gene: TRBJ2-7
V gene: TRBV5-1
clone size: -
D gene: TRBD1

CDR3 protein: CASSLGTASNQPQHF
CDR3 DNA: TGTGCCAGCAGCCTCGGGACAGCTAGCAATCAGCCCCAGCATTTT
J gene: TRBJ1-5
V gene: TRBV9
clone size: few
D gene: TRBD1

CDR3 protein: CASSLLGKGKNIQYF
CDR3 DNA: TGCGCCAGCAGCTTGTTGGGGAAGGGGAAAAACATTCAGTACTTC
J gene: TRBJ2-4
V gene: TRBV5-1
clone size: few
D gene: -

CDR3 protein: CASSRRDSSNEQFF
CDR3 DNA: TGTGCCAGCAGTCGCCGGGACTCTAGCAATGAGCAGTTCTTC
J gene: TRBJ2-1
V gene: TRBV12-3/TRBV12-4
clone size: -
D gene: -

CDR3 protein: CASSSTPDSPSYNEQFF
CDR3 DNA: TGTGCCAGCAGCTCAACACCTGACAGCCCCTCCTACAATGAGCAGTTCTTC
J gene: TRBJ2-1
V gene: TRBV7-9
clone size: -
D gene: -

CDR3 protein: CASSWAAGRSTDTQYF
CDR3 DNA: TGTGCCAGCAGCTGGGCAGCGGGACGCAGCACAGATACGCAGTATTTT
J gene: TRBJ2-3
V gene: TRBV7-2
clone size: -
D gene: TRBD2

CDR3 protein: CASSRIVGQNYGYTF
CDR3 DNA: TGTGCCAGCAGCCGAATCGTGGGGCAGAACTATGGCTACACCTTC
J gene: TRBJ1-2
V gene: TRBV3-1
clone size: many
D gene: -

CDR3 protein: CSVVRTYEQYF
CDR3 DNA: TGCAGCGTTGTAAGGACCTACGAGCAGTACTTC
J gene: TRBJ2-7
V gene: TRBV29-1
clone size: few
D gene: -

CDR3 protein: CASSPDRDEKLFF
CDR3 DNA: TGTGCCAGCAGCCCCGACAGGGATGAAAAACTGTTTTTT
J gene: TRBJ1-4
V gene: TRBV11-2
clone size: -
D gene: TRBD1

CDR3 protein: CASSVDRASNEQFF
CDR3 DNA: TGTGCCAGCAGCGTGGACAGGGCTAGCAATGAGCAGTTCTTC
J gene: TRBJ2-1
V gene: TRBV7-9
clone size: -
D gene: TRBD1

CDR3 protein: CASSEWGKAFF
CDR3 DNA: TGTGCCAGCAGTGAATGGGGTAAAGCTTTCTTT
J gene: TRBJ1-1
V gene: TRBV6-1
clone size: once
D gene: -

CDR3 protein: CAISESQGGQNEQYF
CDR3 DNA: TGTGCCATCAGTGAGTCACAGGGGGGACAAAACGAGCAGTACTTC
J gene: TRBJ2-7
V gene: TRBV10-3
clone size: few
D gene: TRBD1

CDR3 protein: CAIQERGNVGETQYF
CDR3 DNA: TGTGCCATCCAGGAGAGGGGGAACGTCGGAGAGACCCAGTACTTC
J gene: TRBJ2-5
V gene: TRBV10-3
clone size: many
D gene: -

CDR3 protein: CASSQPQMNTEAFF
CDR3 DNA: TGTGCCAGCAGCCAACCTCAGATGAACACTGAAGCTTTCTTT
J gene: TRBJ1-1
V gene: TRBV4-2
clone size: many
D gene: -

CDR3 protein: CASSLGRLAGHEQFF
CDR3 DNA: TGTGCCAGCAGCTTAGGCCGTCTAGCGGGCCATGAGCAGTTCTTC
J gene: TRBJ2-1
V gene: TRBV7-8
clone size: -
D gene: TRBD2

CDR3 protein: CASSLSVGGNEQFF
CDR3 DNA: TGTGCCAGCAGCTTATCGGTGGGAGGGAATGAGCAGTTCTTC
J gene: TRBJ2-1
V gene: TRBV7-9
clone size: few
D gene: TRBD2

CDR3 protein: CASSLGASGYNEQFF
CDR3 DNA: TGTGCCAGCAGCTTAGGGGCTAGCGGTTACAATGAGCAGTTCTTC
J gene: TRBJ2-1
V gene: TRBV11-2
clone size: few
D gene: TRBD2

CDR3 protein: CASSPPEGLVSNEQFF
CDR3 DNA: TGTGCCAGCTCACCACCAGAGGGCTTAGTGTCTAATGAGCAGTTCTTC
J gene: TRBJ2-1
V gene: TRBV18
clone size: few
D gene: -

CDR3 protein: CASSYKGQNTGELFF
CDR3 DNA: TGTGCCAGCAGTTACAAGGGACAGAACACCGGGGAGCTGTTTTTT
J gene: TRBJ2-2
V gene: TRBV6-5
clone size: -
D gene: -

CDR3 protein: CATSDLGQGPGELFF
CDR3 DNA: TGTGCCACCAGTGACCTGGGACAGGGGCCCGGGGAGCTGTTTTTT
J gene: TRBJ2-2
V gene: TRBV24-1
clone size: -
D gene: TRBD1

CDR3 protein: CASRLLDPGQGLFF
CDR3 DNA: TGTGCCAGCAGGCTCCTGGACCCGGGACAAGGGCTGTTTTTT
J gene: TRBJ2-2
V gene: TRBV6-2/TRBV6-3
clone size: few
D gene: -

CDR3 protein: CASSLRASASGTQYF
CDR3 DNA: TGTGCCAGCAGTCTCCGTGCTAGCGCCTCAGGGACCCAGTACTTC
J gene: TRBJ2-5
V gene: TRBV27
clone size: few
D gene: -

CDR3 protein: CASSRTGEGGNQPQHF
CDR3 DNA: TGTGCCAGCAGCCGGACAGGGGAGGGTGGCAATCAGCCCCAGCATTTT
J gene: TRBJ1-5
V gene: TRBV12-3/TRBV12-4
clone size: -
D gene: TRBD1

CDR3 protein: CATSRGKARENTEAFF
CDR3 DNA: TGTGCCACCAGCAGAGGCAAGGCGCGGGAGAACACTGAAGCTTTCTTT
J gene: TRBJ1-1
V gene: TRBV15
clone size: few
D gene: -

CDR3 protein: CASSPRGGANYGYTF
CDR3 DNA: TGTGCCAGCAGCCCCCGGGGGGGTGCCAACTATGGCTACACCTTC
J gene: TRBJ1-2
V gene: TRBV7-2
clone size: -
D gene: -

CDR3 protein: CASRGTGSDIQYF
CDR3 DNA: TGTGCCAGCAGGGGAACAGGGTCTGACATTCAGTACTTC
J gene: TRBJ2-4
V gene: TRBV12-3/TRBV12-4
clone size: few
D gene: -

CDR3 protein: CASSGRGQYNEQFF
CDR3 DNA: TGTGCCAGCAGCGGTCGCGGGCAGTACAATGAGCAGTTCTTC
J gene: TRBJ2-1
V gene: TRBV11-3
clone size: -
D gene: -

CDR3 protein: CASSQLRLAGYEQFF
CDR3 DNA: TGTGCCAGCAGCCAATTGAGACTAGCGGGTTATGAGCAGTTCTTC
J gene: TRBJ2-1
V gene: TRBV3-1
clone size: few
D gene: TRBD2

CDR3 protein: CASSLFPAHNNSPLHF
CDR3 DNA: TGTGCCAGCAGTTTATTTCCTGCTCACAATAATTCACCCCTCCACTTT
J gene: TRBJ1-6
V gene: TRBV28
clone size: many
D gene: -

CDR3 protein: CASSLSGGLGEQYF
CDR3 DNA: TGTGCCAGCTCCCTTAGCGGGGGTCTGGGGGAGCAGTACTTC
J gene: TRBJ2-7
V gene: TRBV2
clone size: -
D gene: TRBD2